Following are 8 T cell receptor beta chains from one sample sequenced in a study of cytomegalovirus exposure and HLA in healthy donors. Primers: 60 Vbeta forward and 13 Jbeta reverse. Here immunoSEQ multiplex PCR was the method, and the copy in TCRdb shows in-frame clones only, minus some. The data show some 84,000 clones, with over 70% seen just once and roughly 1.9% held by the top ten. The material sequenced was PBMCs. Source of these receptors: a boy aged 10-17 years in good health and CMV-seronegative.

J is TRBJ1-1 and V is TRBV14, with D unresolved. This CDR3 comprises 12 residues. The V and J ends lost 4 bases and 1 base respectively, with 4 bases between them. The germline V gene has CDR1 SGHDN and CDR2 FVKESK. CDR3: CASSLRNTEAFF. DNA of the CDR3: TGTGCCAGCAGCCTCAGGAACACTGAAGCTTTCTTT.

The chain links TRBV5-8 to TRBJ2-7; 7 nucleotides align to TRBD1. V was pared by 5 bases and J by 2 bases, with 7 bases of the junction left unmatched. The CDR3 contains 14 residues. Germline CDR1 is SGHTS and CDR2 is YDEGEE. This CDR3 reads CASRYSDRAYEQYF. The DNA for the CDR3 is TGTGCCAGCAGGTATAGTGACAGGGCCTACGAGCAGTACTTC.

The chain joins TRBV5-8 to TRBJ2-7; 8 bases align to TRBD1. V shed 4 bases and J 3 bases; nucleotides not matched to a gene: 3. The CDR3 spans 13 residues. Germline lookup yields CDR1 SGHTS and CDR2 YDEGEE. CDR3 sequence: CASSRDRIYEQYF. Here the CDR3 DNA reads TGTGCCAGCAGCCGGGACAGGATCTACGAGCAGTACTTC.

The chain recombines TRBV28 with TRBJ2-7, with 8 bases identical to TRBD1. The CDR3 is 12 residues long. Germline V gene data show CDR1 as MDHEN and CDR2 as SYDVKM. Trimming cost V 9 bases and J 3 bases; bases outside gene matches: 4. The CDR3 protein is CARQGGNYEQYF. The DNA of the CDR3 is TGTGCCAGACAGGGGGGCAACTACGAGCAGTACTTC.

This chain connects TRBV11-2 to TRBJ1-2; 7 bases are shared with TRBD1. Trimming cost V 5 bases and J 6 bases; bases outside gene matches: 12. The germline CDR1 and CDR2 sequences are SGHAT and FQNNGV. The CDR3 runs to 15 residues. As DNA, the CDR3 is TGTGCCAGCAGCAATTCTGGGACAGTAAGGGATGGCTACACCTTC. This codes for CASSNSGTVRDGYTF.

This clone was observed a single time. The rearrangement links TRBV10-3 to TRBJ2-3; no firm D call. V was pared by 4 bases and J by 3 bases, with 8 bases between. CDR3 length: 13 amino acids. CDR1 ENHRY and CDR2 SYGVKD come from the germline V gene. DNA for the CDR3: TGTGCCATCAGTGTGTTAGAAACAGATACGCAGTATTTT. Its translation: CAISVLETDTQYF.

J is TRBJ1-2 and V is TRBV6-4; D is possibly TRBD1 (6 bases). The germline gives CDR1 MRHNA, CDR2 SNTAGT. Trimming took off 2 bases at V and 2 bases at J, with 12 bases between the two ends. The CDR3 has 15 residues. The CDR3 DNA is TGTGCCAGCAGTGACGGACAGTTTCCCAACTATGGCTACACCTTC. Its translation is CASSDGQFPNYGYTF.

The chain uses TRBV4-2 and TRBJ1-1; D is unresolved. This CDR3 spans 16 amino acids. V gave up 6 bases and J gave up 2 bases, with 19 bases separating them. Per the germline V gene, CDR1 is LGHNA and CDR2 is YNFKEQ. The CDR3 DNA sequence: TGTGCCAGCAGGAAAGATATCACACGGGTTAACACTGAAGCTTTCTTT. Its protein product is CASRKDITRVNTEAFF.